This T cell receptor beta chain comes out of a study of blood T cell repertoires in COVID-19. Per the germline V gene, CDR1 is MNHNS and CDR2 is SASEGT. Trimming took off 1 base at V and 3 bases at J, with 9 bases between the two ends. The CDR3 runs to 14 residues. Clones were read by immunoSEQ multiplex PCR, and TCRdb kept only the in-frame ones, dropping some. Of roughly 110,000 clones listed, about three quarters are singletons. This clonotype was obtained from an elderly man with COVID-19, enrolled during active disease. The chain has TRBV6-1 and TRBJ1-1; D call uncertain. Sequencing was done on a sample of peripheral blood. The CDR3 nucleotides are TGTGCCAGCAGTGAAGGACGGCGGTACACTGAAGCTTTCTTT. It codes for CASSEGRRYTEAFF.